This is a list of T cell receptor beta chains from one sample in a study of T cell responses to AZD1222 COVID-19 vaccine. Profiled with immunoSEQ multiplex PCR; TCRdb holds only in-frame clones, not every one. The sample carries 120,000 to 150,000 clones, under 95% recorded once. The source material was peripheral blood, sampled on day 0 of MenACWY control vaccination. The receptor set was obtained from an adult in good health. Both conserved end residues are part of each CDR3. D genes are given only for firm matches. Rows may omit the clone size; those that give it use once, few, many or a size class.

TRBJ2-1,TRBD2,once,TRBV20-1,12,CSASSGSPEQFF,TGCAGTGCTAGTAGCGGGAGTCCTGAGCAGTTCTTC
TRBJ2-1,-,-,TRBV12-3/TRBV12-4,12,CASCDSYNEQFF,TGTGCCAGCTGCGACAGTTACAATGAGCAGTTCTTC
TRBJ2-7,TRBD2,-,TRBV7-2,15,CASSFLAGLSYEQYF,TGTGCCAGCAGCTTCTTAGCGGGCCTCTCCTACGAGCAGTACTTC
TRBJ1-1,-,few,TRBV29-1,13,CSGRAGLDTEAFF,TGCAGCGGGCGAGCAGGGCTGGACACTGAAGCTTTCTTT
TRBJ2-1,-,-,TRBV20-1,11,CSGRGLDEQFF,TGCAGTGGGAGGGGGCTGGATGAGCAGTTCTTC
TRBJ1-1,-,-,TRBV18,16,CASSPGLRAGNTEAFF,TGTGCCAGCTCACCTGGACTGCGCGCAGGGAACACTGAAGCTTTCTTT
TRBJ2-6,TRBD1,-,TRBV7-6,18,CASSLLQTGVPGANVLTF,TGTGCCAGCAGCTTGTTGCAAACAGGGGTCCCTGGGGCCAACGTCTTGACTTTC
TRBJ2-3,TRBD2,-,TRBV6-1,14,CASSGLAGPDTQYF,TGTGCCAGCAGTGGACTAGCGGGGCCAGATACGCAGTATTTT
TRBJ1-2,-,-,TRBV9,15,CASSWGEGVEDGYTF,TGTGCCAGCAGCTGGGGAGAAGGGGTCGAGGACGGCTACACCTTC
TRBJ1-5,-,-,TRBV6-1,14,CASSEGYSNQPQHF,TGTGCCAGCAGTGAAGGCTATAGCAATCAGCCCCAGCATTTT
TRBJ2-1,TRBD1,-,TRBV2,17,CASRLVVDRVSYNEQFF,TGTGCCAGCAGGCTCGTCGTGGACAGGGTATCCTACAATGAGCAGTTCTTC
TRBJ1-4,-,-,TRBV3-1/TRBV3-2,16,CASSQWGRRGNEKLFF,TGTGCCAGCAGCCAGTGGGGAAGACGGGGTAATGAAAAACTGTTTTTT
TRBJ2-1,-,-,TRBV10-1,18,CASSGGGIGWKSYNEQFF,TGCGCCAGCAGTGGGGGTGGGATTGGTTGGAAATCCTACAATGAGCAGTTCTTC
TRBJ1-5,TRBD1,-,TRBV2,19,CASSPSLGQVPRPNQPQHF,TGTGCCAGCAGTCCCAGCCTGGGACAGGTCCCGAGACCCAATCAGCCCCAGCATTTT
TRBJ1-4,TRBD1,-,TRBV7-9,14,CASSLGQGSEKLFF,TGTGCCAGCAGCTTGGGACAGGGGAGCGAAAAACTGTTTTTT
TRBJ2-7,-,-,TRBV4-2,14,CASSQVGGSYEQYF,TGTGCCAGCAGCCAAGTCGGCGGGTCTTACGAGCAGTACTTC
TRBJ1-5,TRBD1,-,TRBV2,15,CASSLRQGTPQPQHF,TGTGCCAGCAGTCTCCGACAGGGGACACCTCAGCCCCAGCATTTT
TRBJ1-2,-,once,TRBV27,13,CASSSRQVYGYTF,TGTGCCAGCAGTTCCCGACAGGTCTATGGCTACACCTTC
TRBJ2-6,-,-,TRBV12-3/TRBV12-4,12,CASSLGPRVLTF,TGTGCCAGCAGTTTAGGACCCAGGGTCCTGACTTTC
TRBJ2-2,TRBD2,-,TRBV3-1/TRBV3-2,21,CASSQVGKGLAQFRITGELFF,TGTGCCAGCAGCCAAGTGGGGAAAGGACTAGCACAATTTCGGATCACCGGGGAGCTGTTTTTT
TRBJ2-2,TRBD1,-,TRBV19,16,CASSIFRGRDTGELFF,TGTGCCAGTAGTATCTTCAGGGGGCGCGACACCGGGGAGCTGTTTTTT
TRBJ2-1,TRBD1,-,TRBV14,15,CASSLRQGGIDEQFF,TGTGCCAGCAGCCTTCGACAGGGGGGTATCGATGAGCAGTTCTTC
TRBJ2-3,TRBD2,few,TRBV27,15,CASSSGLAETNTQYF,TGTGCCAGCAGTTCCGGACTAGCAGAGACAAATACGCAGTATTTT
TRBJ2-2,-,-,TRBV7-3,17,CASSSIPSQERSGELFF,TGTGCCAGCAGCTCTATACCCTCGCAGGAGCGGTCCGGGGAGCTGTTTTTT
TRBJ1-5,-,-,TRBV5-1,15,CASSATGSSNQPQHF,TGCGCCAGCAGCGCCACAGGGAGTAGCAATCAGCCCCAGCATTTT
TRBJ1-3,TRBD1,-,TRBV4-1,16,CASSHQQGPSGNTIYF,TGCGCCAGCAGCCACCAACAGGGGCCTTCTGGAAACACCATATATTTT
TRBJ2-7,TRBD2,-,TRBV3-1/TRBV3-2,13,CASRTSGGGEQYF,TGTGCCAGCCGGACTAGCGGGGGAGGAGAGCAGTACTTC
TRBJ2-7,TRBD2,-,TRBV11-2,19,CASSSPYLAGASGSGEQYF,TGTGCCAGCAGCTCTCCTTATCTAGCGGGAGCGTCCGGGTCGGGGGAGCAGTACTTC
TRBJ2-7,-,-,TRBV5-1,14,CASSLVGGSHEQYF,TGCGCCAGCAGCTTGGTAGGGGGGTCCCACGAGCAGTACTTC
TRBJ1-2,-,-,TRBV6-1,10,CASSDRGYTF,TGTGCCAGCAGTGATCGTGGCTACACCTTC
TRBJ2-3,TRBD2,-,TRBV19,24,CASSIPPPGTSGRARPGGTDTQYF,TGTGCCAGTAGTATTCCCCCCCCCGGGACTAGCGGGAGGGCCCGGCCGGGTGGCACAGATACGCAGTATTTT
TRBJ2-6,-,-,TRBV5-4,16,CASSRQGNTGANVLTF,TGTGCCAGCAGCCGGCAGGGGAATACTGGGGCCAACGTCCTGACTTTC
TRBJ2-5,-,-,TRBV6-5,11,CASSRGWDQYF,TGTGCCAGCAGTCGTGGATGGGACCAGTACTTC
TRBJ1-5,-,-,TRBV10-3,14,CASHAQGGNQPQHF,TGTGCCTCCCATGCACAGGGTGGTAATCAGCCCCAGCATTTT
TRBJ2-3,TRBD2,-,TRBV5-1,14,CASSGGEDTDTQYF,TGCGCCAGCAGCGGGGGGGAAGACACAGATACGCAGTATTTT
TRBJ2-7,TRBD1,-,TRBV3-1/TRBV3-2,16,CASSQAGTGILDEQYF,TGTGCCAGCAGCCAGGCCGGGACAGGGATACTGGACGAGCAGTACTTC
TRBJ1-2,-,-,TRBV20-1,13,CSASIQGNYGYTF,TGCAGTGCTAGTATTCAGGGGAACTATGGCTACACCTTC
TRBJ1-1,-,-,TRBV7-2,14,CASSLGGQYTEAFF,TGTGCCAGCAGCTTAGGTGGACAGTACACTGAAGCTTTCTTT
TRBJ1-2,-,-,TRBV30,14,CAWSPLQAFYGYTF,TGTGCCTGGAGTCCTCTACAGGCCTTCTATGGCTACACCTTC
TRBJ2-1,-,-,TRBV5-5,13,CASSLAADNEQFF,TGTGCCAGCAGCTTGGCAGCTGACAATGAGCAGTTCTTC
TRBJ1-5,-,-,TRBV6-5,14,CASRASGAQQPQHF,TGTGCCAGCAGGGCGTCAGGGGCTCAACAGCCCCAGCATTTT
TRBJ1-2,-,-,TRBV3-1/TRBV3-2,13,CASTPGRRGGYTF,TGTGCCAGCACCCCTGGTCGAAGGGGCGGCTACACCTTC
TRBJ2-5,TRBD2,-,TRBV13,16,CASSLYFSGGAGTQYF,TGTGCCAGCAGCTTATATTTTAGCGGGGGGGCTGGTACCCAGTACTTC
TRBJ1-3,-,-,TRBV19,15,CASSIRGLSGNTIYF,TGTGCCAGTAGTATCCGGGGCCTCTCTGGAAACACCATATATTTT
TRBJ1-1,-,-,TRBV11-2,13,CASSLRDPGRAFF,TGTGCCAGCAGCCTCCGGGACCCTGGCCGGGCTTTCTTT